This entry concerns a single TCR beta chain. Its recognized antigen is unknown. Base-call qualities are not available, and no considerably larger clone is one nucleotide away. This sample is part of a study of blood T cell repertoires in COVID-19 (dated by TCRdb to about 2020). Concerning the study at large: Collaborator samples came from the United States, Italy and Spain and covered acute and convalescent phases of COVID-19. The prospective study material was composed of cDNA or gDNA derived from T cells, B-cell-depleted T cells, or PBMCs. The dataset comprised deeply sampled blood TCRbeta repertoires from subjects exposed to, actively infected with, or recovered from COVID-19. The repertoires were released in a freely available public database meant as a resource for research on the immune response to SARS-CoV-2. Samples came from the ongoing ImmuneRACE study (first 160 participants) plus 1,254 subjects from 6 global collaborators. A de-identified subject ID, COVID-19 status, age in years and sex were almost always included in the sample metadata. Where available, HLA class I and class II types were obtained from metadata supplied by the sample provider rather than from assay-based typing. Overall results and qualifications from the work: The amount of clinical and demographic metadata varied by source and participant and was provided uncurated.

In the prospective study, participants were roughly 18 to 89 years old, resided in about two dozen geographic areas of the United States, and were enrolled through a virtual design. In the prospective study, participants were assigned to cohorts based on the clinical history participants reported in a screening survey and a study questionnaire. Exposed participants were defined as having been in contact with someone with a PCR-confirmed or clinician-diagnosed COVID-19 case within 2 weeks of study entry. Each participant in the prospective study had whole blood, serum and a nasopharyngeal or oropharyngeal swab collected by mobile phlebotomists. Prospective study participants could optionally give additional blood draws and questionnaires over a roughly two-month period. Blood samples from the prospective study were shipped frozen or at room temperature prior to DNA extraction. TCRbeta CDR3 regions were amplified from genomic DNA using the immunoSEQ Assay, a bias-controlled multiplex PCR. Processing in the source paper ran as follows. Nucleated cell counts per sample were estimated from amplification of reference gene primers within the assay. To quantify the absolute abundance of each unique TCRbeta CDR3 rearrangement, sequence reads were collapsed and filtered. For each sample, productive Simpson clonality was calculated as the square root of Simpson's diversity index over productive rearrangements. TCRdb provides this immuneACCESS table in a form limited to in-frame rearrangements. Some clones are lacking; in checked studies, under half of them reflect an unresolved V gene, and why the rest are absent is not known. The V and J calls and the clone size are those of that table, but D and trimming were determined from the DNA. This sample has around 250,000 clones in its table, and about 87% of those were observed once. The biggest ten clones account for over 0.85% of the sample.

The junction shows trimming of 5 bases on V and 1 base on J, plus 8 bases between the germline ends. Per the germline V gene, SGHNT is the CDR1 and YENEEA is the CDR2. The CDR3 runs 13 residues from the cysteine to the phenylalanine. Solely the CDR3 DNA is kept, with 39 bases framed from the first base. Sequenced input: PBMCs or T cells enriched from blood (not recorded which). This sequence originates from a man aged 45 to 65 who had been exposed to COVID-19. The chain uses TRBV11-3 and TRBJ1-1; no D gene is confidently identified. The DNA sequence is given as TGTGCCAGCAGCATGTCAGGGAACACTGAAGCTTTCTTT. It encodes CASSMSGNTEAFF.